This T cell receptor beta chain appears in the sequencing data of a study of identical twins' blood T cells. Study-wide results and caveats: Abundant TCRbeta CDR3s overlapped more between twins than with unrelated donors.

CDR3 size: 17 residues. Germline CDR1 reads SGHDT; CDR2 reads YYEEEE. Unmatched junction bases numbered 12, after V lost 4 bases and J lost 0 bases. A word on this clonotype: Its antigen is not known.

The donors were healthy female monozygous twins, three pairs in total. TCRdb ran MiXCR on the 5' RACE reads and lists one entry per CDR3 protein. The sample consists of roughly 340,000 distinct CDR3 sequences, approximately 30% of them appearing once. The TCR originated in a woman aged 18 to 49 in good health. Sequenced: PBMCs. V usage is TRBV5-6 and J usage is TRBJ1-2; TRBD1 matches 7 bases. As DNA, the CDR3 is TGTGCCAGCAGCCCAATCAGGGGGTTTCTTGCTAACTATGGCTACACCTTC. Translated, it gives CASSPIRGFLANYGYTF.